The rows below give T cell receptor beta chains drawn from one sample of a study of blood T cell repertoires in COVID-19. Using immunoSEQ multiplex PCR, the repertoire was profiled, and TCRdb retains in-frame clones only, with some absent. This sample yields 30,000 to 40,000 clones, of which about 87% are seen a single time; about 9.8% belongs to the top ten. Sequencing was performed on peripheral blood. The receptors were sampled from a human donor in a cohort sampled during active COVID-19. The CDR3 runs from the conserved cysteine through the conserved F or W. The D gene is left open where the match is weak. Part of the rows lack a size; the others show once, few, many or a class for expanded clones.

. | TRBJ2-5 | TRBV4-3 | TRBD2 | CASSQGSGGRQETQYF | TGCGCCAGCAGCCAAGGCAGCGGGGGGCGGCAAGAGACCCAGTACTTC
. | TRBJ2-5 | TRBV6-5 | . | CASRTGETQYF | TGTGCCAGCAGAACCGGAGAGACCCAGTACTTC
. | TRBJ2-3 | TRBV27 | TRBD2 | CASRGEGSTDTQYF | TGTGCCAGCAGGGGGGAGGGGAGTACAGATACGCAGTATTTT
. | TRBJ2-3 | TRBV19 | TRBD1 | CASSMDRADTQYF | TGTGCCAGTAGTATGGACAGGGCGGATACGCAGTATTTT
. | TRBJ2-5 | TRBV7-9 | . | CASSSPTGAQYF | TGTGCCAGCAGCTCCCCCACGGGGGCCCAGTACTTC
. | TRBJ2-1 | TRBV11-2 | TRBD1 | CASSPGQSYNEQFF | TGTGCCAGCAGCCCGGGACAGTCCTACAATGAGCAGTTCTTC
. | TRBJ1-3 | TRBV30 | TRBD1 | CAWTRDRASGNTIYF | TGTGCCTGGACGCGGGACAGGGCCTCTGGAAACACCATATATTTT
. | TRBJ1-4 | TRBV3-1/TRBV3-2 | . | CASSPTGTNEKLFF | TGTGCCAGCAGCCCCACAGGGACTAATGAAAAACTGTTTTTT
. | TRBJ2-3 | TRBV5-1 | TRBD2 | CASSLRGSGGPADTQYF | TGCGCCAGCAGCTTACGTGGTAGCGGGGGTCCGGCGGATACGCAGTATTTT
. | TRBJ2-2 | TRBV5-1 | TRBD2 | CASSLLAGGLGELFF | TGCGCCAGCAGCTTACTAGCGGGGGGCCTCGGGGAGCTGTTTTTT
. | TRBJ1-4 | TRBV7-2 | TRBD1 | CASSPGQGGNEKLFF | TGTGCCAGCAGCCCGGGACAGGGGGGTAATGAAAAACTGTTTTTT
. | TRBJ1-3 | TRBV7-2 | . | CASSLAGGLTSGNTIYF | TGTGCCAGCAGCTTAGCGGGGGGGCTTACCTCTGGAAACACCATATATTTT
. | TRBJ1-5 | TRBV7-2 | . | CASSFGYNQPQHF | TGTGCCAGCAGCTTCGGTTACAATCAGCCCCAGCATTTT
. | TRBJ1-1 | TRBV6-5 | TRBD1 | CASSYGNRGRTEAFF | TGTGCCAGCAGTTACGGGAACAGGGGGAGGACTGAAGCTTTCTTT
few | TRBJ2-7 | TRBV30 | . | CAWSLAVGSIDF | TGTGCCTGGAGTTTAGCGGTAGGGTCGATCGACTTC
. | TRBJ2-7 | TRBV5-5 | . | CASSLTGYEQYF | TGTGCCAGCAGCTTGACAGGATACGAGCAGTACTTC
. | TRBJ1-1 | TRBV7-2 | . | CASSPLSGTEAFF | TGTGCCAGCAGCCCACTGTCGGGCACTGAAGCTTTCTTT
. | TRBJ2-7 | TRBV6-4 | . | CASYRMTFNEQYF | TGTGCCAGCTACAGGATGACTTTTAACGAGCAGTACTTC
. | TRBJ2-3 | TRBV4-1 | . | CASSQVTTSTDTQYF | TGCGCCAGCAGCCAAGTAACTACTAGCACAGATACGCAGTATTTT
. | TRBJ2-3 | TRBV18 | TRBD1 | CASSPGQGDTQYF | TGTGCCAGCTCACCAGGACAGGGGGATACGCAGTATTTT
. | TRBJ2-7 | TRBV7-3 | TRBD1 | CASSSKPGQDYEQYF | TGTGCCAGCAGCTCTAAGCCGGGACAGGACTACGAGCAGTACTTC
. | TRBJ2-7 | TRBV6-5 | . | CASRPQGSWEQYF | TGTGCCAGCAGACCCCAGGGGTCTTGGGAGCAGTACTTC